A selection of T cell receptor beta chains follows, all from one sample in a study of blood T cell repertoires in COVID-19. Profiled with immunoSEQ multiplex PCR; TCRdb holds only in-frame clones, not every one. The table shows approximately 110,000 clones, with about 87% occurring only once. The specimen sequenced was peripheral blood. The receptors were gathered from a human donor in a cohort sampled during active COVID-19. CDR3s include the opening cysteine and the closing phenylalanine or tryptophan. The D gene is left open where the match is weak. A row's size may be missing; if present it is once, few, many or a size class.

TRBV6-5,-,TRBJ2-7,15,TRBD1,TGTGCCAGCAGTAAATACAGGAAAGGGGGCTCCGAGCAGTACTTC,CASSKYRKGGSEQYF
TRBV9,-,TRBJ1-2,17,TRBD1,TGTGCCAGCAGCGAGACGCCCGGGACAGGGGGAGGTTATGGCTACACCTTC,CASSETPGTGGGYGYTF
TRBV24-1,-,TRBJ1-5,15,-,TGTGCCACCAGTGATAGGACAGACGTGCGTCAGCCCCAGCATTTT,CATSDRTDVRQPQHF
TRBV7-8,-,TRBJ2-3,16,-,TGTGCCAGCAGCTTAGTGTGGGGGCCTAGCACAGATACGCAGTATTTT,CASSLVWGPSTDTQYF
TRBV28,-,TRBJ1-6,18,TRBD1,TGTGCCAGCAGTTTTGGCGCGGACGGGACAGTAAATAATTCACCCCTCCACTTT,CASSFGADGTVNNSPLHF
TRBV5-6,once,TRBJ2-5,14,-,TGTGCCAGCAGCCGCCGGACGGGGCAAGAGACCCAGTACTTC,CASSRRTGQETQYF
TRBV5-5,-,TRBJ1-3,17,TRBD1,TGTGCCAGCAGCCTTTGGGGACAGGGGCTCTCTGGAAACACCATATATTTT,CASSLWGQGLSGNTIYF
TRBV5-1,-,TRBJ1-4,14,-,TGCGCCAGCAGCTTTCGGGGGGTTGGAGAAAAACTGTTTTTT,CASSFRGVGEKLFF
TRBV7-2,-,TRBJ1-1,14,-,TGTGCCAGCAGCTCAGGGTGGGCTGACACTGAAGCTTTCTTT,CASSSGWADTEAFF
TRBV5-6,-,TRBJ2-5,16,TRBD2,TGTGCCAGCAGCCTAAGACTAGCGGGCCCCCCCAGGACCCAGTACTTC,CASSLRLAGPPRTQYF
TRBV11-2,-,TRBJ2-7,12,-,TGTGCCAGCAGTAAAGACAGCTACGAGCAGTACTTC,CASSKDSYEQYF
TRBV20-1,-,TRBJ1-2,11,-,TGCAGTGCGCCGAGTCTTGATGGCTACACCTTC,CSAPSLDGYTF
TRBV28,-,TRBJ2-1,13,TRBD2,TGTGCCAGCAACACTCGGGGGGTCCATGAGCAGTTCTTC,CASNTRGVHEQFF
TRBV19,-,TRBJ1-5,19,TRBD1,TGTGCCAGTACCATAACCCCCACAACAGGGGTCAATCCCCCCAAGACCCAGCATTTT,CASTITPTTGVNPPKTQHF
TRBV10-3,-,TRBJ1-1,13,TRBD1,TGTGCCACCCGGGGACAGGGCTACACTGAAGCTTTCTTT,CATRGQGYTEAFF
TRBV3-1/TRBV3-2,few,TRBJ2-7,15,-,TGTGCCAGCAGCCAAGAGGGGCGCTGCTCCTACGAGCAGTACTTC,CASSQEGRCSYEQYF
TRBV10-3,once,TRBJ1-1,13,-,TGTGCCATCAGTTCAGGGCCCGAAAGGGGAGCTTTCTTT,CAISSGPERGAFF
TRBV13,-,TRBJ2-3,14,-,TGTGCCAGCAGCCGAAACCACATGGTGAATACGCAGTATTTT,CASSRNHMVNTQYF
TRBV28,-,TRBJ1-6,17,-,TGTGCCAGCAGATATAAGGGGGTTCTATCCTATAATTCACCCCTCCACTTT,CASRYKGVLSYNSPLHF
TRBV24-1,-,TRBJ1-2,15,TRBD1,TGTGCCACCAGTGATCGGACAGGGGGCGACTATGGCTACACCTTC,CATSDRTGGDYGYTF
TRBV4-3,many,TRBJ2-3,16,-,TGCGCCAGCAGCCAAGATCCGGGACTCGTCACAGATACGCAGTATTTT,CASSQDPGLVTDTQYF
TRBV9,-,TRBJ2-7,16,TRBD2,TGTGCCAGCAGCGCCTCCGGGACTAGCGGGACCTACGAGCAGTACTTC,CASSASGTSGTYEQYF
TRBV9,-,TRBJ2-1,15,-,TGTGCCAGCAGCGGCTCGGGGGGCCCTTACAATGAGCAGTTCTTC,CASSGSGGPYNEQFF
TRBV3-1/TRBV3-2,-,TRBJ1-6,16,-,TGTGCCAGCAGCCAAGTCGGATCGGGATATAATTCACCCCTCCACTTT,CASSQVGSGYNSPLHF
TRBV28,-,TRBJ1-5,16,TRBD1,TGTGCCAGCAGGGGGATTGGACAGGGTAATTCGGAGACCCAGCATTTT,CASRGIGQGNSETQHF
TRBV4-3,-,TRBJ2-2,19,TRBD2,TGCGCCAGCAGCCCCCGGGGGGAAGCTTCGGGAGGGGTCACCGGGGAGCTGTTTTTT,CASSPRGEASGGVTGELFF
TRBV11-2,once,TRBJ1-3,16,TRBD1,TGTGCCAGCAGCTTATCCGGGACAGGGGCTGGAAACACCATATATTTT,CASSLSGTGAGNTIYF
TRBV12-5,-,TRBJ2-2,18,TRBD1,TGTGCTAGTGGGAAGGGACAGGGGGCCCTAGCGAACACCGGGGAGCTGTTTTTT,CASGKGQGALANTGELFF
TRBV7-9,-,TRBJ1-2,15,TRBD1,TGTGCCAGCAGCGTAGGGGGCTTCGGCAAATGGGGCTACACCTTC,CASSVGGFGKWGYTF
TRBV4-3,-,TRBJ2-7,15,TRBD1,TGCGCCAGCAGCCAAGATGCACAGGGGTCTGGAGAGCAGTACTTC,CASSQDAQGSGEQYF
TRBV5-1,few,TRBJ1-2,13,-,TGCGCCAGCAGCCCACAGGGCTCCTATGGCTACACCTTC,CASSPQGSYGYTF
TRBV7-9,many,TRBJ2-7,16,-,TGTGCCAGCAGTTCCTCTCTTACCAGGGATTCCTACGAGCAGTACTTC,CASSSSLTRDSYEQYF
TRBV5-6,few,TRBJ2-3,15,-,TGTGCCAGCAGCGGGCAGGGGCGGAGCACAGATACGCAGTATTTT,CASSGQGRSTDTQYF
TRBV13,-,TRBJ2-5,20,-,TGTGCCAGCAGCTTAGTCCCAAAATTCGGGGGACCTCACAGAGGAGAGACCCAGTACTTC,CASSLVPKFGGPHRGETQYF
TRBV25-1,-,TRBJ1-2,13,-,TGTGCCAGCAGTGTCGACCCCACGGGAGGCTACACCTTC,CASSVDPTGGYTF
TRBV4-1,-,TRBJ1-1,13,TRBD1,TGCGCCAGCAGCCAAGAGGGACAGCCTGAAGCTTTCTTT,CASSQEGQPEAFF
TRBV23-1,once,TRBJ1-5,17,TRBD1,TGCGCCAGCAGTCAGTCCCGGACAGGGCTTAGCAATCAGCCCCAGCATTTT,CASSQSRTGLSNQPQHF
TRBV7-3,-,TRBJ1-1,13,-,TGTGCCAGCAGCTTATGGGCGAACACTGAAGCTTTCTTT,CASSLWANTEAFF
TRBV5-1,-,TRBJ1-2,18,-,TGCGCCAGCAGCTTGGAAGGTTTTTATAACCCACCCAGGCCTGGCTACACCTTC,CASSLEGFYNPPRPGYTF
TRBV10-3,-,TRBJ2-3,14,-,TGTGCCATCAATGGGGACTCGAGCACAGATACGCAGTATTTT,CAINGDSSTDTQYF
TRBV28,-,TRBJ2-7,17,TRBD2,TGTGCCAGCAGTTTAAGGCTAGCGGGAGGTTTCAACTACGAGCAGTACTTC,CASSLRLAGGFNYEQYF
TRBV3-1/TRBV3-2,-,TRBJ2-1,14,TRBD1,TGTGCCAGCAGCCTCCGGGACAGCTACAATGAGCAGTTCTTC,CASSLRDSYNEQFF
TRBV24-1,-,TRBJ2-5,14,-,TGTGCCACCAGTGATTTTTCCGGGGTAGAGACCCAGTACTTC,CATSDFSGVETQYF
TRBV5-1,-,TRBJ1-1,14,-,TGCGCCAGCAGCTTGGTAGTCGGTGTCGCTGAAGCTTTCTTT,CASSLVVGVAEAFF
TRBV27,few,TRBJ2-5,15,-,TGTGCCAGCAGTTTAGGGGGGGGCGCAGGGGAGACCCAGTACTTC,CASSLGGGAGETQYF
TRBV6-2/TRBV6-3,-,TRBJ1-1,16,-,TGTGCCAGCAGTCCAGGACTTCTACAGCGGGTCGTCGGAGCTTTCTTT,CASSPGLLQRVVGAFF
TRBV28,-,TRBJ2-1,20,-,TGTGCCAGCACTCTACCCCCCACCCCCTCTAGCGTTAGCTCCTACAATGAGCAGTTCTTC,CASTLPPTPSSVSSYNEQFF
TRBV5-1,-,TRBJ1-2,11,TRBD1,TGCGCCAGCAGCCCCGGGACAGTTTACACCTTC,CASSPGTVYTF